These 31 T cell receptor beta chains were all obtained from the same sample, sequenced in a study of cytomegalovirus exposure and HLA in healthy donors. Use of 60 Vbeta and 13 Jbeta primers characterized the PCR. Only in-frame clones appear in the TCRdb table, and some are missing; sequencing was by immunoSEQ multiplex PCR. The sample yields about 99,000 clones, 79% seen once. The sequenced sample consisted of PBMCs. The receptor set was obtained from a male donor in good health and CMV-seropositive.

The V gene is TRBV2, the J gene TRBJ1-2, with D tentatively TRBD1 (5 bases). The V end lost 7 bases, the J end lost 8 bases, and 23 bases lay between the germline ends. Germline V gene lookup returns CDR1 SNHLY and CDR2 FYNNEI. CDR3 length: 15 amino acids. The CDR3 bases are TGTGCCAGCACTCCGGGCCCGGGGGGGGTGAGGGGCTACACCTTC. This translates into CASTPGPGGVRGYTF.

The chain joins TRBV6-5 to TRBJ1-1; TRBD1 might be the D (6 bases). CDR3 length: 14 amino acids. V lost 8 bases to trimming and J lost 4 bases, with 17 bases between them. The germline V gene encodes CDR1 MNHEY and CDR2 SVGAGI. The CDR3, as DNA: TGTGCCAGCCGGGGTGGGGGCTATGCCACTGAAGCTTTCTTT. Protein: CASRGGGYATEAFF.

As DNA, the CDR3 is TGTGCCAGCAGTTCGACAGTCTACCAAGAGACCCAGTACTTC. It translates to CASSSTVYQETQYF. The rearrangement links TRBV6-6 to TRBJ2-5; TRBD1 is a possible D gene (5 bases). V was clipped by 4 bases and J by 0 bases, with 9 bases between them. This CDR3 region has 14 residues. In germline, CDR1 is MNHNY, CDR2 SVGAGI (reference sequence).

This clone was seen a few times. This chain uses TRBV5-1 with TRBJ2-1; a weak D match, TRBD1 (6 bases). V lost 4 bases and J 8 bases, leaving 19 bases between the germline ends. The germline gives CDR1 SGHRS, CDR2 YFSETQ. The CDR3 runs 15 residues. The CDR3, as DNA: TGCGCCAGCAGCACCGACAGGATCCTAGGGGATGAGCAGTTCTTC. Protein product: CASSTDRILGDEQFF.

The chain carries TRBV5-1 and TRBJ1-6; no definite D call. Germline V CDR1 and CDR2: SGHRS, YFSETQ. The germline V and J ends were trimmed by 2 bases and 7 bases, with 7 bases remaining between them. The CDR3 has 13 residues. CDR3 in DNA: TGCGCCAGCAGCTTAAGGGAGAATTCACCCCTCCACTTT. It encodes CASSLRENSPLHF.

The chain joins TRBV13 to TRBJ2-2; the D is unclear. The CDR3 runs 12 residues. V was shortened by 5 bases and J by 6 bases, with 7 bases between the two germline ends. Germline V gives CDR1 PRHDT, CDR2 FYEKMQ (reference sequence). This CDR3 reads CASSPPAGELFF. Written as DNA, the CDR3 is TGTGCCAGCAGCCCACCGGCCGGGGAGCTGTTTTTT.

The V gene is TRBV10-1, the J gene TRBJ2-2; 7 bases are a match to TRBD2. After removal of 5 bases from V and 7 bases from J, the junction contained 4 bases not matched to a gene. The CDR3 extends over 13 amino acids. Germline CDR1 is WNHNN and CDR2 is SYGVQD (reference sequence). The CDR3 reads CASSKRGDGELFF. For the CDR3, the DNA is TGCGCCAGCAGTAAGCGGGGTGACGGGGAGCTGTTTTTT.

This chain uses TRBV7-9 with TRBJ1-1; a weak D match, TRBD1 (5 bases). V lost 5 bases, J lost 5 bases, and 12 bases lay in between. Germline lookup yields CDR1 SEHNR and CDR2 FQNEAQ (reference sequence). The CDR3 runs 13 residues. For the CDR3, the DNA is TGTGCCAGCAGCGCCACGGACACAACTGAAGCTTTCTTT. This gives the protein CASSATDTTEAFF.

V gene TRBV9 combines with J gene TRBJ1-6; the D gene is possibly TRBD1 (5 bases). Trimming took off 0 bases at V and 10 bases at J, with 11 bases between the two ends. The germline gives CDR1 SGDLS, CDR2 YYNGEE. This CDR3 is 14 amino acids long. This CDR3 reads CASSVGDSGSPLHF. Here the CDR3 DNA reads TGTGCCAGCAGCGTAGGAGACAGCGGGTCACCCCTCCACTTT.

The chain carries TRBV25-1 and TRBJ1-2; D ambiguous. The CDR3 has 12 amino acids. V was shortened by 5 bases and J by 7 bases, with 11 bases between the two germline ends. CDR1 and CDR2 (germline): MGHDK, SYGVNS. The CDR3 sequence: CASSRGFGGYTF. The CDR3 DNA reads TGTGCCAGCAGTCGGGGTTTTGGTGGCTACACCTTC.

V and J are TRBV2 and TRBJ1-2; D unclear. The germline V gene encodes CDR1 SNHLY and CDR2 FYNNEI. This CDR3 has 13 residues. Trimming removed 10 bases from V and 6 bases from J, with 18 bases in between. The CDR3 DNA is TGTGCCACAACCCGGGAAAACAAGGATGGCTACACCTTC. This translates into CATTRENKDGYTF.

V and J are TRBV6-5 and TRBJ2-7; the D gene is possibly TRBD1 (6 bases). This CDR3 contains 15 residues. Germline loops: CDR1 MNHEY, CDR2 SVGAGI. Between the trimmed V and J ends, which lost 4 bases and 3 bases, there was a span of 16 bases. The CDR3 DNA is TGTGCCAGCAGTTCCCGATCGGCAGGGGACTACGAGCAGTACTTC. Residues: CASSSRSAGDYEQYF.

The chain links TRBV18 to TRBJ1-1; TRBD1 agrees at 10 bases. The CDR3 loop spans 19 amino acids. Germline V gene sequence: CDR1 KGHSH, CDR2 LQKENI. The V segment lost 1 base and the J segment 0 bases; nucleotides outside the gene matches: 11. The DNA for the CDR3 is TGTGCCAGCTCACCACTGACCGGGACAGGGGTTCGGGTGAACACTGAAGCTTTCTTT. Protein sequence: CASSPLTGTGVRVNTEAFF.

The chain uses TRBV13 and TRBJ1-3; D is ambiguous. Trimming stripped 5 bases from V and 2 bases from J, with 7 bases between. This CDR3 contains 13 residues. The germline CDR1 and CDR2 sequences are PRHDT and FYEKMQ (reference sequence). This CDR3 is CASSPSAGNTIYF. For the CDR3, the DNA is TGTGCCAGCAGCCCCTCCGCTGGAAACACCATATATTTT.

V is TRBV25-1 and J is TRBJ2-4; 8 bases agree with TRBD2. V lost 1 base, J lost 7 bases, and 12 bases stayed unmatched. Germline CDR1 and CDR2: MGHDK and SYGVNS. CDR3 size: 17 residues. The CDR3 DNA follows: TGTGCCAGCAGTGAATCCCCCGTTGGCGGGGGGCCGAACATTCAGTACTTC. It codes for CASSESPVGGGPNIQYF. The full variable domain, rest sourced from reference TRBV25-1 and TRBJ2-4, is EADIYQTPRYLVIGTGKKITLECSQTMGHDKMYWYQQDPGMELHLIHYSYGVNSTEKGDLSSESTVSRIRTEHFPLTLESARPSHTSQYLCASSESPVGGGPNIQYFGAGTRLSVL.

V usage is TRBV5-1 and J usage is TRBJ1-2; D remains ambiguous. CDR1 is SGHRS and CDR2 is YFSETQ in the germline V gene. V shed 1 base and J shed 3 bases, with 10 bases lying between them. The CDR3 runs to 14 residues. CDR3 in DNA: TGCGCCAGCAGCTTGACATCCGGGGACTATGGCTACACCTTC. This sequence encodes CASSLTSGDYGYTF.

The chain recombines TRBV30 with TRBJ1-2, with D possibly being TRBD1 (6 bases). V was pared by 3 bases and J by 5 bases, with 13 bases between. The CDR3 runs 13 residues. Germline V CDR1 and CDR2: GTSNPN, SVGIG (reference sequence). CDR3 in amino acids: CAWSRDIGYGYTF. The CDR3 nucleotides are TGTGCCTGGAGCCGGGACATCGGGTATGGCTACACCTTC.

The table lists this clone with a few counts. Other DNA sequences of this sample code for an identical CDR3. CDR3 protein: CASSLQGNTEAFF. The CDR3 region has the DNA TGTGCCAGTAGCCTCCAGGGGAACACTGAAGCTTTCTTT. The V call is TRBV19, the J call TRBJ1-1; a possible D gene is TRBD1 (5 bases). Trimming removed 6 bases from V and 1 base from J, with 9 bases in between. The CDR3 runs to 13 residues. Germline lookup yields CDR1 LNHDA and CDR2 SQIVND (reference sequence). Combining the CDR3 with reference TRBV19 and TRBJ1-1 gives the whole variable domain DGGITQSPKYLFRKEGQNVTLSCEQNLNHDAMYWYRQDPGQGLRLIYYSQIVNDFQKGDIAEGYSVSREKKESFPLTVTSAQKNPTAFYLCASSLQGNTEAFFGQGTRLTVV.

This chain connects TRBV27 to TRBJ2-3, with D possibly matching TRBD2 (5 bases). V lost 5 bases and J lost 6, with 9 bases in between. CDR1 is MNHEY, CDR2 SMNVEV, per germline (reference sequence). The CDR3 is 12 amino acids. CDR3 in DNA: TGTGCCAGCAGTGGGGAGAGGGATACGCAGTATTTT. Encoded protein: CASSGERDTQYF.

This clone occurred many times. The chain joins TRBV7-8 to TRBJ1-5; weak D call: TRBD1 (6 bases). Trimming took 5 bases from V and 1 from J, leaving 18 bases between them. This CDR3 contains 17 residues. Germline lookup yields CDR1 SGHVS and CDR2 FQNEAQ. The CDR3 is CASSVSGGLTSNQPQHF. In DNA, the CDR3 is TGTGCCAGCAGCGTATCGGGGGGCCTGACAAGCAATCAGCCCCAGCATTTT.

This sequence joins TRBV15 and TRBJ2-3; 11 positions agree with TRBD2. Germline loops: CDR1 LNHNV, CDR2 YYDKDF (reference sequence). This CDR3 is 14 amino acids long. The J segment lost 2 bases and the V segment lost 6 bases, leaving 1 base of the junction unmatched. This CDR3 is CATRTSGVTDTQYF. CDR3 nucleotide sequence: TGTGCCACCAGGACTAGCGGGGTCACAGATACGCAGTATTTT.

The rearrangement joins TRBV6-1 to TRBJ1-5; a possible D gene is TRBD1 (6 bases). The CDR3 is 13 amino acids. The V gene lost 9 bases and the J gene lost 6 bases, with 15 bases spanning the gap. Germline assignment: CDR1 MNHNS and CDR2 SASEGT. CDR3 sequence (DNA): TGTGCCAGTGGAGACAGGACCGGTCAGCCCCAGCATTTT. It is translated as CASGDRTGQPQHF.

J is TRBJ1-1 and V is TRBV7-3; D not certain. Germline lookup yields CDR1 SGHTA and CDR2 FQGTGA. V gave up 2 bases and J gave up 5 bases, with 9 bases separating them. The CDR3 consists of 13 residues. Here the CDR3 reads CASSLLVETEAFF. The CDR3 DNA sequence: TGTGCCAGCAGCTTATTGGTCGAGACTGAAGCTTTCTTT.

The sample holds a few counts of this clone. The CDR3 bases are TGTGCCAGCAGCTTATTCAGCGGGGAGCTGTTTTTT. Residues: CASSLFSGELFF. The V call is TRBV7-2, the J call TRBJ2-2; no reliable D call. The V end was cut by 2 bases, the J end by 7 bases, with 5 bases between. Per the germline V gene, CDR1 is SGHTA and CDR2 is FQGNSA. This CDR3 comprises 12 residues.

The J gene is TRBJ2-7, the V gene TRBV5-4; D may be TRBD2 (6 bases). The germline CDR1 and CDR2 sequences are SGHNT and YYREEE (reference sequence). This CDR3 is 11 amino acids long. V lost 3 bases and J 7 bases, leaving 8 bases between the germline ends. Here the CDR3 DNA reads TGTGCCAGCAGCTACGGGGGAGAGCAGTACTTC. This gives the protein CASSYGGEQYF.

The J gene is TRBJ2-3, the V gene TRBV7-2; possible D gene TRBD2, 5 bases. Per the germline V gene, CDR1 is SGHTA and CDR2 is FQGNSA. The CDR3 has 15 residues. V gave up 5 bases and J gave up 0 bases, with 12 bases separating them. The DNA of the CDR3 is TGTGCCAGCAGCGGACTTAGCGCGAGCACAGATACGCAGTATTTT. It translates to CASSGLSASTDTQYF.

This clone was counted once. The chain uses TRBV7-2 and TRBJ2-7; possible D gene TRBD2, 5 bases. The length of the CDR3 is 15 residues. V was pared by 1 base and J by 0 bases, with 10 bases between. The germline CDR1 and CDR2 sequences are SGHTA and FQGNSA. The CDR3 region is CASSLVWESSYEQYF. The CDR3 nucleotides read TGTGCCAGCAGCTTAGTATGGGAGAGCTCCTACGAGCAGTACTTC.

The J gene is TRBJ1-6, the V gene TRBV5-6; possible D gene TRBD1, 6 bases. V lost 3 bases to trimming and J lost 13 bases, with 26 bases between them. The V gene's germline CDR1 is SGHDT and CDR2 YYEEEE. The CDR3 covers 17 residues. CDR3 sequence: CASSSRRTEIIPSPLHF. DNA of the CDR3: TGTGCCAGCAGCTCTCGAAGGACAGAGATAATTCCGTCGCCCCTCCACTTT.

The rearrangement links TRBV6-5 to TRBJ2-7; D not certain. Per the germline V gene, CDR1 is MNHEY and CDR2 is SVGAGI. This CDR3 has 11 residues. Trimming stripped 6 bases from V and 6 bases from J, with 9 bases between. CDR3 coding DNA: TGTGCCAGCAGCCTTTTGTTCGAGCAGTACTTC. This translates into CASSLLFEQYF.

The rearrangement links TRBV4-1 to TRBJ2-4; 16 nucleotides line up with TRBD2. Trimming took 4 bases from V and 1 from J; bases not matched to a gene: 4. Germline V CDR1 and CDR2: MGHRA, YSYEKL. This CDR3 region has 18 residues. The CDR3 DNA reads as TGCGCCAGCAGCCGGGGACTAGCGGGGGGGCGGGCCAAAAACATTCAGTACTTC. This gives the protein CASSRGLAGGRAKNIQYF.

In this sample, this clone turned up a few times. J is TRBJ1-5 and V is TRBV7-2, with D unresolved. The germline gives CDR1 SGHTA, CDR2 FQGNSA. This CDR3 has 14 residues. V lost 5 bases, J lost 3 bases, and 11 bases lay in between. In DNA form, the CDR3 reads TGTGCCAGCAGCGTTGACGGGTTCAATCAGCCCCAGCATTTT. Protein sequence: CASSVDGFNQPQHF.